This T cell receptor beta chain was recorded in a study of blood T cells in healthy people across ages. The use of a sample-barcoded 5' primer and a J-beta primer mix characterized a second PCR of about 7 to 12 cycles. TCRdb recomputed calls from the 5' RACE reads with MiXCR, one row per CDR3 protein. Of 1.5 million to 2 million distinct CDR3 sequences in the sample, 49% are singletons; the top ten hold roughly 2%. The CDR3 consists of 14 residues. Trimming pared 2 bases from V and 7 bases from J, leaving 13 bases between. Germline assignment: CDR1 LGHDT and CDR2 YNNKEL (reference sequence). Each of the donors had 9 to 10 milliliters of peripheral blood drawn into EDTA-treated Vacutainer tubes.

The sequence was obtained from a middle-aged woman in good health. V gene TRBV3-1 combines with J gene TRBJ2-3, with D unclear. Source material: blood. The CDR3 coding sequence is TGTGCCAGCAGCCAACGTAGTGGGCGGAATACGCAGTATTTT. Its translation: CASSQRSGRNTQYF.